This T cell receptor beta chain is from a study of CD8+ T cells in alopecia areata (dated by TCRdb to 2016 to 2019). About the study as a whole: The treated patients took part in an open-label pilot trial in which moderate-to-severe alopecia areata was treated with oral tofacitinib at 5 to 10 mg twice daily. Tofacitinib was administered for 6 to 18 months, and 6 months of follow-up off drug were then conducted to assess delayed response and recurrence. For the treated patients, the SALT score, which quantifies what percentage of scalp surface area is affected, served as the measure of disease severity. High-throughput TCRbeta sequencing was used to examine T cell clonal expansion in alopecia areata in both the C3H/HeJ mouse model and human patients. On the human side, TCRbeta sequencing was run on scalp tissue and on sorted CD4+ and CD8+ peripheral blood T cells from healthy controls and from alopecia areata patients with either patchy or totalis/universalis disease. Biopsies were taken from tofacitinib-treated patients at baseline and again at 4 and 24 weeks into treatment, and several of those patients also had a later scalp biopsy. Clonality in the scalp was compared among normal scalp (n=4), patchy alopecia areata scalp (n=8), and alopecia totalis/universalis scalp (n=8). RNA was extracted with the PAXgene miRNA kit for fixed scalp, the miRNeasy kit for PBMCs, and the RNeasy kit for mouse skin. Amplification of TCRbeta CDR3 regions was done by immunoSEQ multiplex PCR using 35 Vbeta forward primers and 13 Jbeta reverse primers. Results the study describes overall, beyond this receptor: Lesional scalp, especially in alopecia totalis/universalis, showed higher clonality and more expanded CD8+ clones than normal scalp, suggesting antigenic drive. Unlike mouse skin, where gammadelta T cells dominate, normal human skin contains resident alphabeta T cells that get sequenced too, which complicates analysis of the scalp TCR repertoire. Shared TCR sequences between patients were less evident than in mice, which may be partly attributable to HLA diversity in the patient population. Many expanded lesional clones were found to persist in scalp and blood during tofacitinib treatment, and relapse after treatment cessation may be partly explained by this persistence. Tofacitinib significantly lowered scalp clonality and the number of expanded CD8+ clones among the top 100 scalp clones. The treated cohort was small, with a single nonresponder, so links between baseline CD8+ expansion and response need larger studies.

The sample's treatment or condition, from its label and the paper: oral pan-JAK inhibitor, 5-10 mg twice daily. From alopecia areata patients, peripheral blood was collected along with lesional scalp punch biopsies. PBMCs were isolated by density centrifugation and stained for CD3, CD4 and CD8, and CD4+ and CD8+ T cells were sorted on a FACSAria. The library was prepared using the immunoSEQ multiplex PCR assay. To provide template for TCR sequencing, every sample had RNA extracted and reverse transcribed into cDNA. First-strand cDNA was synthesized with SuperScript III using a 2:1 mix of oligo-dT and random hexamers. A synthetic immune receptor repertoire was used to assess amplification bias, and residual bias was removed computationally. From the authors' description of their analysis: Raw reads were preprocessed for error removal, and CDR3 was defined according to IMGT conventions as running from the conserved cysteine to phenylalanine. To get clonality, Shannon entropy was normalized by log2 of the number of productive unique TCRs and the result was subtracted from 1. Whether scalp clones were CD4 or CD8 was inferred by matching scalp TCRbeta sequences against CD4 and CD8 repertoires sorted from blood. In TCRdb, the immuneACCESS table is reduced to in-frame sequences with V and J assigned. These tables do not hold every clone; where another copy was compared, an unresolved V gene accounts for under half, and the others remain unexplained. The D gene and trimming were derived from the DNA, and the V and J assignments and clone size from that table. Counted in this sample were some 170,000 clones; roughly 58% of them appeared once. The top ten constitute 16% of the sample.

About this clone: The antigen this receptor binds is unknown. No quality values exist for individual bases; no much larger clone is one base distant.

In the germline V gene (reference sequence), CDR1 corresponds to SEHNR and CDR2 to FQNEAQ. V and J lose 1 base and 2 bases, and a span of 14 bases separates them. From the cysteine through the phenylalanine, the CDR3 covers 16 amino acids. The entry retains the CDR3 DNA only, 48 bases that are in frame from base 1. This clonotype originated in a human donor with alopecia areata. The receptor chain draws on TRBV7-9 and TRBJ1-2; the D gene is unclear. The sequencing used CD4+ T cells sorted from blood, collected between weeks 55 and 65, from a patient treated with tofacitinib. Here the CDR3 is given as CASSLEVRLSNYGYTF. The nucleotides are TGTGCCAGCAGCTTAGAAGTTAGACTTTCCAACTATGGCTACACCTTC.